Here is one T cell receptor (beta chain) with its context. Its antigen is currently unknown. Running of the assay took place at deep level. Clones were sequenced by immunoSEQ multiplex PCR, and TCRdb holds only the in-frame ones, with some missing. The sample carries about 2 million clones, about 95% recorded once. The data were taken from a study of shared clonotypes between healthy human individuals. The CDR3 totals 15 residues. Trimming removed 1 base from V and 5 bases from J; junction bases left unmatched: 6. CDR1 and CDR2 (germline): MGHRA, YSYEKL. The naive CD8 subset, CD45RO-negative cells positively selected for CCR7, excluded terminally differentiated effector memory CD45RA+ cells. The donors were adults (healthy and HIV-negative) with no recent acute infections or vaccinations. Study-wide findings and caveats: Naive CD4 clonotype sharing across four donors was 4% to 5.5%. Larger estimated richness was generally recorded for naive subsets relative to memory subsets.

The chain has TRBV4-1 and TRBJ2-5; 8 nucleotides agree with TRBD1. The specimen was naive CD8+ T cells sorted from blood. The sequence came from a young man in good health. The CDR3 DNA reads as TGCGCCAGCAGCCAAGGTCCAGGGGGCGTCGAGACCCAGTACTTC. This translates into CASSQGPGGVETQYF.